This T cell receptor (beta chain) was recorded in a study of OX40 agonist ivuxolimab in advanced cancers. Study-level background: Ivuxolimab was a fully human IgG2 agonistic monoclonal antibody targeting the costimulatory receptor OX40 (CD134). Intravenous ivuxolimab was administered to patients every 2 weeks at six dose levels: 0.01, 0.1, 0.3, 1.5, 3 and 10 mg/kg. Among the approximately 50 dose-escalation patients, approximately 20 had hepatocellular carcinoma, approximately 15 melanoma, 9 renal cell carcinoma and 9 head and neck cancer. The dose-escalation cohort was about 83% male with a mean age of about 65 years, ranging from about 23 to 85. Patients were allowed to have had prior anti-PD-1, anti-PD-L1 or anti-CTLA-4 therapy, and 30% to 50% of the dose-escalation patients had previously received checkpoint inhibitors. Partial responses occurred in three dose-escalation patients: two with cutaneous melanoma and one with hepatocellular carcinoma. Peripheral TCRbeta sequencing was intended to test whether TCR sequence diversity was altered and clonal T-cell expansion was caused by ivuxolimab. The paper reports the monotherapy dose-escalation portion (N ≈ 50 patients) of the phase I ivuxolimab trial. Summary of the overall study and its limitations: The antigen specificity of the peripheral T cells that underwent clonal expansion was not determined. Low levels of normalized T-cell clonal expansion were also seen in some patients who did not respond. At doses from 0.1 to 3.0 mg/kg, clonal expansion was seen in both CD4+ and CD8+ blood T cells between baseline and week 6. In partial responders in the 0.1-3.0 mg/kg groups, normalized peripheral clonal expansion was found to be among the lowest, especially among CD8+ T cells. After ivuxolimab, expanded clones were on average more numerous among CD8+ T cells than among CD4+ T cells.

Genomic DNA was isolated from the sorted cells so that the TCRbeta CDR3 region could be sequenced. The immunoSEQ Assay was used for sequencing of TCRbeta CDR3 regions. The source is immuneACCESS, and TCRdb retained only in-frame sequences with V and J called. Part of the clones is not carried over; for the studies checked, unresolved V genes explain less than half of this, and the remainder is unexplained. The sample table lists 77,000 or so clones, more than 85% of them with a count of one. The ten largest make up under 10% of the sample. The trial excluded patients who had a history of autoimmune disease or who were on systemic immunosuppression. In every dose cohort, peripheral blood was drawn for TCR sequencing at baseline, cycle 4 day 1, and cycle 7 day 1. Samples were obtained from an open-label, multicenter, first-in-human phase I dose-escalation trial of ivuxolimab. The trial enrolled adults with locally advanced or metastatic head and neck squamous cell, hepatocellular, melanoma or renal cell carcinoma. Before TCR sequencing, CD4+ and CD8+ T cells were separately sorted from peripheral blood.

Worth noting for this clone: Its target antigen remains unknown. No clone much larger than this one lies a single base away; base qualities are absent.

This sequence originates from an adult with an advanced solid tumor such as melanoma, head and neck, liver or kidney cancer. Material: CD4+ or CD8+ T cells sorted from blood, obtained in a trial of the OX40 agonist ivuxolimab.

The CDR3 amino acid sequence is: CASSPPSAAQETQYF. The nucleotides read TGTGCCAGCAGCCCCCCCTCGGCGGCCCAGGAGACCCAGTACTTC. This receptor chain uses TRBV7-9 and TRBJ2-5, with the D gene uncertain. Spanning cysteine to phenylalanine, the CDR3 consists of 15 amino acids. The only DNA kept is the CDR3, 45 bases in frame from the first base. Relative to germline, V is 5 bases shorter and J is 5 bases shorter, with 18 bases between their ends. The germline V gene (reference sequence) supplies CDR1 SEHNR and CDR2 FQNEAQ.